These T cell receptor beta chains were read from a single sample in a study of blood T cell repertoires in COVID-19. Data came from immunoSEQ multiplex PCR; TCRdb stores just in-frame clones and leaves some out. The sample lists some 42,000 clones, about 89% occurring once. The specimen was peripheral blood. The receptors derive from a human donor in a cohort sampled during active COVID-19. Both conserved end residues are part of each CDR3. D genes are given only for firm matches. The listing skips clone size in some rows; elsewhere it reads once, few, many or a size class.

d_gene	v_gene	j_gene	abundance	CDR3aa	CDR3nt
NA	TRBV25-1	TRBJ2-3	NA	CASSEPTTLGTDTQYF	TGTGCCAGCAGTGAGCCAACTACTTTGGGCACAGATACGCAGTATTTT
NA	TRBV4-3	TRBJ1-6	NA	CASSQGYSSYNSPLHF	TGCGCCAGCAGCCAAGGGTACAGCTCCTATAATTCACCCCTCCACTTT
TRBD1	TRBV6-1	TRBJ1-1	NA	CASSEQGGNTEAFF	TGTGCCAGCAGTGAACAGGGGGGGAACACTGAAGCTTTCTTT
TRBD1	TRBV18	TRBJ1-1	NA	CASSLDRATEAFF	TGTGCCAGCTCACTTGACAGGGCTACTGAAGCTTTCTTT
NA	TRBV7-6	TRBJ1-2	NA	CASSLGPTGGYGYTF	TGTGCCAGCAGCTTAGGCCCCACAGGCGGCTATGGCTACACCTTC
NA	TRBV5-6	TRBJ1-5	NA	CASSLTTGAYSNQPQHF	TGTGCCAGCAGCTTGACTACAGGCGCTTATAGCAATCAGCCCCAGCATTTT
TRBD1	TRBV10-3	TRBJ1-1	NA	CAINDRGEGTEAFF	TGTGCCATCAACGACAGGGGCGAGGGCACTGAAGCTTTCTTT
NA	TRBV5-6	TRBJ1-1	NA	CASSLGSGIATEAFF	TGTGCCAGCAGCTTGGGTTCAGGGATAGCCACTGAAGCTTTCTTT
NA	TRBV29-1	TRBJ1-3	NA	CSVVSRAGNTIYF	TGCAGCGTTGTGTCCAGGGCTGGAAACACCATATATTTT
NA	TRBV5-1	TRBJ1-5	NA	CASRSVPSRGQPQHF	TGCGCCAGCAGATCGGTCCCCTCCAGGGGACAGCCCCAGCATTTT
NA	TRBV5-1	TRBJ1-1	NA	CASSPLGVSTEAFF	TGCGCCAGCAGCCCCCTCGGGGTTAGTACTGAAGCTTTCTTT
TRBD1	TRBV3-1/TRBV3-2	TRBJ1-2	NA	CASSQGQGARYGYTF	TGTGCCAGCAGCCAAGGACAGGGGGCGCGATATGGCTACACCTTC
NA	TRBV4-2	TRBJ2-5	NA	CASSQETGGLQETQYF	TGTGCCAGCAGCCAAGAGACGGGGGGCCTCCAAGAGACCCAGTACTTC
TRBD2	TRBV6-5	TRBJ2-7	few	CASSYSAGADYEQYF	TGTGCCAGCAGTTACTCAGCGGGGGCCGACTACGAGCAGTACTTC
NA	TRBV7-2	TRBJ1-1	NA	CASSLVDSEAFF	TGTGCCAGCAGCTTAGTGGACAGCGAAGCTTTCTTT
NA	TRBV11-2	TRBJ2-3	NA	CASSPSTDTQYF	TGTGCCAGCAGTCCGAGCACAGATACGCAGTATTTT
NA	TRBV6-5	TRBJ2-7	NA	CASSYSGRVLYEQYF	TGTGCCAGCAGTTACTCCGGCAGGGTGCTGTACGAGCAGTACTTC
TRBD2	TRBV19	TRBJ2-7	NA	CASNTTSGTYEQYF	TGTGCCAGTAATACAACCAGCGGGACCTACGAGCAGTACTTC
TRBD2	TRBV5-6	TRBJ2-1	NA	CASRPWTSGSYNEQFF	TGTGCCAGCAGGCCATGGACTAGCGGGTCCTACAATGAGCAGTTCTTC
NA	TRBV19	TRBJ1-1	NA	CASLSRGENTEAFF	TGTGCCAGTTTATCCAGGGGAGAGAACACTGAAGCTTTCTTT
NA	TRBV9	TRBJ1-6	NA	CASSEDSLNSPLHF	TGTGCCAGCAGCGAGGACAGCCTTAATTCACCCCTCCACTTT
TRBD1	TRBV11-2	TRBJ1-2	NA	CASSFGRGLTDGYTF	TGTGCCAGCAGCTTCGGCAGGGGGCTGACTGATGGCTACACCTTC
NA	TRBV4-2	TRBJ1-5	NA	CASSQDRDTSQPQHF	TGTGCCAGCAGCCAAGACCGGGACACCAGTCAGCCCCAGCATTTT
TRBD1	TRBV5-4	TRBJ1-2	NA	CASSSGQGFGYGYTF	TGTGCCAGCAGCTCCGGACAGGGATTCGGCTATGGCTACACCTTC